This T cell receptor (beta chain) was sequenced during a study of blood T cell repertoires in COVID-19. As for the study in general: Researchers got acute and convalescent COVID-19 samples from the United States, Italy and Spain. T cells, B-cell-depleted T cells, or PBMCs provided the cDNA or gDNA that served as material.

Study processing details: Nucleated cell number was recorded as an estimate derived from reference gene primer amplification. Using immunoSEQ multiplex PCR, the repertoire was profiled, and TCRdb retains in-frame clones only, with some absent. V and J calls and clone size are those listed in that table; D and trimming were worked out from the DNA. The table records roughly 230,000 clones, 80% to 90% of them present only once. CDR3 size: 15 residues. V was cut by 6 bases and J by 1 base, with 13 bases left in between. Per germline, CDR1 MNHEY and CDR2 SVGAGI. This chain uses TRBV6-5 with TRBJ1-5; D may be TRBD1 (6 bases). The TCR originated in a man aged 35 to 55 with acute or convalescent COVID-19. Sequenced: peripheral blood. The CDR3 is CASRRLGASNQPQHF. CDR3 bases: TGTGCCAGCAGGCGCCTGGGGGCGAGCAATCAGCCCCAGCATTTT.